The sequence of this TCR beta chain was determined in a study of blood T cell repertoires in COVID-19. Sequencing used immunoSEQ multiplex PCR; TCRdb keeps in-frame clones, though not all of them. The table shows approximately 150,000 clones, with about 84% occurring only once. Participants' reported clinical history set cohort assignment. Germline V gives CDR1 SGHDT, CDR2 YYEEEE. Trimming took 6 bases from V and 2 from J; bases not matched to a gene: 17. The CDR3 length is 18 residues. This TCR was recovered from a woman aged 40 to 50 with acute COVID-19. V usage is TRBV5-6 and J usage is TRBJ1-1, with 9 bases lining up with TRBD1. The source material was PBMCs or T cells enriched from blood (not recorded which). CDR3 region: CASNPGPGQGITNTEAFF. The CDR3 DNA sequence: TGTGCCAGCAATCCCGGCCCGGGACAGGGAATTACCAACACTGAAGCTTTCTTT.